This T cell receptor beta chain stems from a study of T cell responses to AZD1222 COVID-19 vaccine. The table came from immunoSEQ multiplex PCR; TCRdb's copy has only in-frame clones and leaves some out. The repertoire holds roughly 150,000 clones, with about 90% as singletons. As to this clone: Its target is unknown.

General study findings and limits: Baseline serostatus was positive in only a handful of AZD1222 recipients. At 160-218 and 743-854, vaccine-associated CD4 TCRs were dominant, and they spanned spike. None of the repertoires were sampled until the peak T cell response had passed.

Germline CDR1 and CDR2: SGDLS and YYNGEE. The CDR3 length is 16 residues. With 0 bases clipped from V and 3 bases from J, the junction kept 4 bases outside the gene matches. The sample consisted of peripheral blood, taken 28 days after the second AZD1222 dose. The genes are TRBV9 and TRBJ2-7; the match to TRBD2 covers 12 bases. This receptor was obtained from an adult who received the AZD1222 COVID-19 vaccine. The CDR3: CASSVGLAGAIYEQYF. As DNA, the CDR3 is TGTGCCAGCAGCGTAGGACTAGCGGGAGCTATCTACGAGCAGTACTTC.